This T cell receptor (beta chain) was identified during a study of T cell responses to AZD1222 COVID-19 vaccine. On this clone: What it recognizes is unknown.

This CDR3 comprises 14 residues. In germline, CDR1 is MNHNY, CDR2 SVGAGI (reference sequence). V lost 5 bases to trimming and J lost 6 bases, with 16 bases between them. Profiled with immunoSEQ multiplex PCR; TCRdb holds only in-frame clones, not every one. The sample has about 150,000 clones, more than 80% seen once; the top ten hold around 3.1%. Broader study findings: It should be noted that donors were predominantly white British and more often female, and clonal diversity was possibly underestimated. Nearly half of spike-specific TCRs reportedly target variant regions that are unmutated in the B.1.351 and B.1.1.7 variants. Recipients of AZD1222 seropositive at baseline numbered only 5 or 6. Spike-spanning, vaccine-associated CD4 TCRs were dominant at 160-218 and 743-854.

The chain uses TRBV6-6 and TRBJ1-2; D might be TRBD1 (5 bases). The material was peripheral blood, obtained 28 days after the second AZD1222 dose. This receptor was identified in an adult who received the AZD1222 COVID-19 vaccine. As DNA, the CDR3 is TGTGCCAGCAGTCCCCCGTTCAGGGAAGATGGCTACACCTTC. This encodes CASSPPFREDGYTF.